This TCR beta chain derives from a study of cytomegalovirus exposure and HLA in healthy donors. Study-level background: Caucasian-associated ancestry cluster membership applied to approximately 80% of around 400 genotyped donors. Study-wide results and caveats: For TCR beta chains, V- and J-gene trimming was later linked to a missense DCLRE1C variant. Solely CMV serostatus was available to characterize immune exposure. Analyses of presence/absence relied on an assumption of roughly uniform sequencing depth across donors.

The germline V gene encodes CDR1 SSHAT and CDR2 FNYEAQ (reference sequence). There are 13 residues in the CDR3. 13 Jbeta primers and 60 Vbeta primers were used for the PCR. Sequenced by immunoSEQ multiplex PCR; TCRdb stores in-frame clones only, minus some. The sample includes 150,000 to 180,000 clones, under 80% of them seen just once. This clone was counted once. Its antigen is undetermined. A read error may account for a junction end that differs from germline. Sequenced sample: PBMCs. The TCR comes from a man aged 30 to 45 in good health and CMV-seronegative. The genes are TRBV7-7 and TRBJ2-1; D perhaps matches TRBD1 (6 bases). DNA for the CDR3: TGTGCTAGCAGCTTAGGGCGAGGGGGTGAGCAGTTCTTC. This codes for CASSLGRGGEQFF.